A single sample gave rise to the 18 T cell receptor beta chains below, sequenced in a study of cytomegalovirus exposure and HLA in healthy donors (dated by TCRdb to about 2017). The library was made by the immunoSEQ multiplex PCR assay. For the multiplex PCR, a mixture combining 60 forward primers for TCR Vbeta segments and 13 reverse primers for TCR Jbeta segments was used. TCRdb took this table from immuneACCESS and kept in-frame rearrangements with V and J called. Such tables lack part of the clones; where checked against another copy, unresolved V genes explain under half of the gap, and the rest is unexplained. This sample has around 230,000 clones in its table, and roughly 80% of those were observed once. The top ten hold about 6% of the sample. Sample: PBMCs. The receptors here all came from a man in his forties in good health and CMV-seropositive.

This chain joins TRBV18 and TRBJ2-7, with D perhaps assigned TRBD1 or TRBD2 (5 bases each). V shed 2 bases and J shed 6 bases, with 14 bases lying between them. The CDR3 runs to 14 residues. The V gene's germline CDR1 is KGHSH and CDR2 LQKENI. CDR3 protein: CASSPGPDGGEQYV. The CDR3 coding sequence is TGTGCCAGCTCACCAGGTCCCGATGGGGGCGAGCAGTACGTC.

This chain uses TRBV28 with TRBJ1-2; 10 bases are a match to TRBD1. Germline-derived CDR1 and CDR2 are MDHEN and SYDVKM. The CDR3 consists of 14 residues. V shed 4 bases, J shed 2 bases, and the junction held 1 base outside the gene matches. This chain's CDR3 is CASSSGQGNYGYTF. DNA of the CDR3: TGTGCCAGCAGTTCGGGACAGGGGAACTATGGCTACACCTTC.

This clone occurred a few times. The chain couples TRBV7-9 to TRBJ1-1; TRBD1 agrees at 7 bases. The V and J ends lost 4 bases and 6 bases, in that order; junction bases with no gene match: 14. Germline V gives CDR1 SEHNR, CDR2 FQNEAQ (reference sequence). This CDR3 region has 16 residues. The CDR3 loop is CASSSATGSGLAEAFF. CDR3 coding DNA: TGTGCCAGCAGCTCGGCGACAGGGTCGGGGTTAGCTGAAGCTTTCTTT.

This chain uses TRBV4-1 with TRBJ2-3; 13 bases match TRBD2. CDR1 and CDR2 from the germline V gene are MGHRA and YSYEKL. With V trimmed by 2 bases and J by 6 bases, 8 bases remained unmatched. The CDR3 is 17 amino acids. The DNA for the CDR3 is TGCGCCAGCAGCCAATTCGGACTAGCGGGGGATACTGATACGCAGTATTTT. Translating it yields CASSQFGLAGDTDTQYF.

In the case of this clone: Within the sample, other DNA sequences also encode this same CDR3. In DNA, the CDR3 is TGTGCCAGCAGTTACGGGGCAGGTAATCAGCCCCAGCATTTT. Residues: CASSYGAGNQPQHF. V and J are TRBV6-5 and TRBJ1-5; D is perhaps TRBD1 (5 bases). Germline CDR1 reads MNHEY; CDR2 reads SVGAGI. There are 14 residues in the CDR3. Trimming pared 2 bases from V and 4 bases from J, leaving 9 bases between.

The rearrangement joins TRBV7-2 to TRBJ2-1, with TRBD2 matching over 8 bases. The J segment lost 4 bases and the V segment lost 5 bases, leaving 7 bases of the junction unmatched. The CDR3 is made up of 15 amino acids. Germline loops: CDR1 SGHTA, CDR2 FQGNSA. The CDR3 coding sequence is TGTGCCAGCAGCACGGATGGACTAGCATACAATGAGCAGTTCTTC. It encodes CASSTDGLAYNEQFF.

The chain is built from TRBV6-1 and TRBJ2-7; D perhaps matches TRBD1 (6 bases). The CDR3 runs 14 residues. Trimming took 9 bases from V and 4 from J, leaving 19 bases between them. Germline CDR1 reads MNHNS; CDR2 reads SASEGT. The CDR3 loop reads CASGDRQGHYEQYV. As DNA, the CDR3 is TGTGCCAGTGGGGATAGGCAGGGACATTACGAGCAGTACGTC.

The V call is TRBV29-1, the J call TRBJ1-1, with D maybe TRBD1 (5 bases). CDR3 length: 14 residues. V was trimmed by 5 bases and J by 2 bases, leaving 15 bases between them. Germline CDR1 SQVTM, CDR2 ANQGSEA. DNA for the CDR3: TGCAGCGTTCTCCAGGGCCCAGGAAACACTGAAGCTTTCTTT. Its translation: CSVLQGPGNTEAFF.

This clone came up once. The CDR3 loop reads CSAQSPSGYTF. CDR3 DNA sequence: TGCAGCGCGCAGAGCCCTAGTGGCTACACCTTC. This chain connects TRBV29-1 to TRBJ1-2, with D hard to call. Per germline, CDR1 SQVTM and CDR2 ANQGSEA. The CDR3 is 11 amino acids. Trimming pared 7 bases from V and 7 bases from J, leaving 13 bases between.

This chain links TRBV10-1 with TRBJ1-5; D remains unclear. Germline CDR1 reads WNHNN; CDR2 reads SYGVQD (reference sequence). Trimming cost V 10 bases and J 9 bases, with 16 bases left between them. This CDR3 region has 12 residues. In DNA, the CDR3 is TGCGCCACCTCCGAACTCGGAGGGCCCCAGCATTTT. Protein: CATSELGGPQHF.

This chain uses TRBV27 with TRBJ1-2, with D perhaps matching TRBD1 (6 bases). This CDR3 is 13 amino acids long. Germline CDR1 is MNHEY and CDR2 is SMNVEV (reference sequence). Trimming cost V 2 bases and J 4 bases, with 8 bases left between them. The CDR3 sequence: CASSLQGTYGYTF. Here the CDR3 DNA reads TGTGCCAGCAGTTTACAGGGGACCTATGGCTACACCTTC.

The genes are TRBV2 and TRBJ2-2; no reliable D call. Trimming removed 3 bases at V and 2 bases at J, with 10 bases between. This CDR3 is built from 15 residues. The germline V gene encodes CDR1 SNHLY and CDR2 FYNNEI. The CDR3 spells CASSDVPLNTGELFF. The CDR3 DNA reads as TGTGCCAGCAGTGATGTACCGCTAAACACCGGGGAGCTGTTTTTT.

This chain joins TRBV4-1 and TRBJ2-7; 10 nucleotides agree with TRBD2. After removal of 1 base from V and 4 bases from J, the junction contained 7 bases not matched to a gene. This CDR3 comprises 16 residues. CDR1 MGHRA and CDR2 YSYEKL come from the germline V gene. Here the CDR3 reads CASSQAGAGGPYEQYF. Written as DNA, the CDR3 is TGCGCCAGCAGCCAAGCCGGAGCGGGAGGGCCTTACGAGCAGTACTTC.

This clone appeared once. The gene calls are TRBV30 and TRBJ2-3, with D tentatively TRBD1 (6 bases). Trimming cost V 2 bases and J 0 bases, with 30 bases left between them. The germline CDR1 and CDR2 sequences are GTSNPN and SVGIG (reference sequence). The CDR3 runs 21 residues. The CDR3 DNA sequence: TGTGCCTGGAGTATAAACCCTGTCGGGGCAGGGGCATTTTCTAGCACAGATACGCAGTATTTT. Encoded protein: CAWSINPVGAGAFSSTDTQYF.

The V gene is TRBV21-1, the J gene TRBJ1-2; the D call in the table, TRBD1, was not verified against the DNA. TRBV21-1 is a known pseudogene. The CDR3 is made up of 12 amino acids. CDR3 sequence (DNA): TGTGCCAGTGCGACAGGGGATGATGGCTACACCTTC. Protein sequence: CASATGDDGYTF.

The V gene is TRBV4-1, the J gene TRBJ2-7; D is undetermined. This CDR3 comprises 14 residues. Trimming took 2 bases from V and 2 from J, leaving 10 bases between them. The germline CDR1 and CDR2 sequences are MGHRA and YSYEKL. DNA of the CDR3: TGCGCCAGCAGCCAAATGCAGGTGACCTACGAGCAGTACTTC. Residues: CASSQMQVTYEQYF.

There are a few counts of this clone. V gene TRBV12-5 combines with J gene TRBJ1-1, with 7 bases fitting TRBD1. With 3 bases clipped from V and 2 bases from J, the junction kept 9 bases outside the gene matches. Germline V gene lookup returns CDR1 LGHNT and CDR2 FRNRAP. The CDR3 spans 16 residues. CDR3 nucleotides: TGTGCTAGTGGTTTCGGGGGCAGGGGGATCAACACTGAAGCTTTCTTT. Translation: CASGFGGRGINTEAFF. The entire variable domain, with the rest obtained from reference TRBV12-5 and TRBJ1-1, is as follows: DARVTQTPRHKVTEMGQEVTMRCQPILGHNTVFWYRQTMMQGLELLAYFRNRAPLDDSGMPKDRFSAEMPDATLATLKIQPSEPRDSAVYFCASGFGGRGINTEAFFGQGTRLTVV.

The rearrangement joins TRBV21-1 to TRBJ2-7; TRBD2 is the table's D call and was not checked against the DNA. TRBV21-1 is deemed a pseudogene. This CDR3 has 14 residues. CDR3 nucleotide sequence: TGTGCCAGCAGCAAAGCGCCAAGAGGCTACGAGCAGTACGTC. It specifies CASSKAPRGYEQYV.